These 16 T cell receptor beta chains came from one sample sequenced in a study of T cell responses to AZD1222 COVID-19 vaccine. Produced via immunoSEQ multiplex PCR; TCRdb's table is partial and in-frame only. Found here are around 150,000 clones, about 90% of them singletons; the top ten hold 7% to 9%. The sample was peripheral blood, taken 28 days after the second dose of the MenACWY control vaccine. The receptors originated from an adult who received the MenACWY meningococcal vaccine as a control.

The chain is built from TRBV3-1 (or the pseudogene TRBV3-2) and TRBJ1-5, with TRBD1 matching over 7 bases. The ends lost 2 bases at V and 1 base at J; junction bases unmatched: 20. This CDR3 spans 21 amino acids. The germline V gene has CDR1 LGHDT and CDR2 YNNKEL (reference sequence). The CDR3 sequence: CASSQMCTLGQEERSNQPQHF. CDR3 DNA: TGTGCCAGCAGCCAAATGTGCACGCTCGGACAGGAAGAAAGAAGCAATCAGCCCCAGCATTTT.

This chain links TRBV7-6 with TRBJ2-7, with 7 positions matching TRBD1. J gave up 5 bases and V 4 bases, and 11 bases lay outside the gene matches. CDR3 length: 15 amino acids. Germline V CDR1 and CDR2: SGHVS, FNYEAQ. The CDR3 DNA is TGTGCCAGCAGCTCCAATAACAGGGGTATCGACGAGCAGTACTTC. Amino acids: CASSSNNRGIDEQYF.

The V call is TRBV18, the J call TRBJ2-3; 9 bases fit TRBD1. This CDR3 is 15 amino acids long. CDR1 is KGHSH and CDR2 is LQKENI in the germline V gene. V shed 3 bases and J 4 bases; nucleotides not matched to a gene: 5. Written as DNA, the CDR3 is TGTGCCAGCTCACCGACGGGACAGGGATCAGATACGCAGTATTTT. Translated, it gives CASSPTGQGSDTQYF.

The chain carries TRBV27 and TRBJ1-2; D is uncertain. V lost 5 bases, J lost 3 bases, and 13 bases lay in between. The germline gives CDR1 MNHEY, CDR2 SMNVEV (reference sequence). This CDR3 has 14 amino acids. The CDR3: CASSDAHGDYGYTF. The DNA for the CDR3 is TGTGCCAGCAGTGACGCTCACGGTGACTATGGCTACACCTTC.

The V call is TRBV28, the J call TRBJ2-2, with D unclear. In germline, CDR1 is MDHEN, CDR2 SYDVKM. The CDR3 sequence is 16 residues long. V was pared by 4 bases and J by 2 bases, with 14 bases between. This CDR3 is CASSSPLTSNTGELFF. CDR3 coding DNA: TGTGCCAGCAGTTCCCCCCTGACAAGTAACACCGGGGAGCTGTTTTTT.

The chain carries TRBV25-1 and TRBJ1-2; D is perhaps TRBD1 (5 bases). The V gene lost 2 bases and the J gene lost 5 bases, with 12 bases spanning the gap. CDR3 length: 14 residues. The germline CDR1 and CDR2 sequences are MGHDK and SYGVNS. The DNA for the CDR3 is TGTGCCAGCAGTGAAGAGCGGGGGGATTATGGCTACACCTTC. It yields the protein CASSEERGDYGYTF.

The rearrangement uses TRBV6-5 and TRBJ1-2; 11 bases line up with TRBD1. Looked up from germline, CDR1 is MNHEY and CDR2 is SVGAGI. Germline trimming cut 5 bases from V and 3 bases from J; bases unmatched to any gene: 5. CDR3 size: 15 residues. The CDR3: CASSKDRGRDYGYTF. Written as DNA, the CDR3 is TGTGCCAGCAGTAAGGACAGGGGGCGCGACTATGGCTACACCTTC.

V gene TRBV2 combines with J gene TRBJ2-1; 10 nucleotides align to TRBD1. Trimming cost V 7 bases and J 8 bases; bases outside gene matches: 11. The germline V gene has CDR1 SNHLY and CDR2 FYNNEI. The CDR3 spans 15 residues. In DNA, the CDR3 is TGTGCCAGCACTCCCGGGACAGGGGTTATCCATGAGCAGTTCTTC. As protein: CASTPGTGVIHEQFF.

The CDR3 nucleotides read TGTGCCAGCAGCTTAGGTCTAGCGGGGGAGTTAACCTACGAGCAGTACTTC. Its translation is CASSLGLAGELTYEQYF. V gene TRBV7-2 combines with J gene TRBJ2-7; 10 bases align to TRBD2. The CDR3 is 17 residues long. V shed 1 base and J 2 bases; nucleotides not matched to a gene: 8. Germline CDR1 reads SGHTA; CDR2 reads FQGNSA.

J is TRBJ2-1 and V is TRBV12-3 or TRBV12-4; tentatively, D is TRBD1 (6 bases). The CDR3 runs to 12 residues. Trimming stripped 1 base from V and 15 bases from J, with 13 bases between. The CDR3 region has the DNA TGTGCCAGCAGTTTAGATACAGGGTATCGGTTCTTC. As protein: CASSLDTGYRFF.

The chain joins TRBV3-1 (or the pseudogene TRBV3-2) to TRBJ1-1; D unresolved. V was pared by 1 base and J by 7 bases, with 10 bases between. This CDR3 contains 13 residues. Germline V gene data show CDR1 as LGHDT and CDR2 as YNNKEL (reference sequence). The CDR3, as DNA: TGTGCCAGCAGCCAAGGACCGACCGGTGAAGCTTTCTTT. Translating it yields CASSQGPTGEAFF.

The rearrangement uses TRBV4-3 and TRBJ1-1; no clear D gene. V gave up 6 bases and J gave up 3 bases, with 11 bases separating them. CDR1 is LGHNA, CDR2 YSLEER, per germline. There are 13 residues in the CDR3. The CDR3 DNA reads TGCGCCAGCAGTCGAGAGGAGGACACTGAAGCTTTCTTT. Translated: CASSREEDTEAFF.

The sample holds a few counts of this clone. This rearrangement joins TRBV3-1 (or the pseudogene TRBV3-2) to TRBJ1-6; D possibly corresponds to TRBD1 (6 bases). V lost 3 bases, J lost 5 bases, and 8 bases lay in between. This CDR3 has 14 residues. Germline loops: CDR1 LGHDT, CDR2 YNNKEL (reference sequence). Here the CDR3 DNA reads TGTGCCAGCAGCCACAGGACAGATAATTCACCCCTCCACTTT. Translating it yields CASSHRTDNSPLHF.

The chain links TRBV28 to TRBJ1-2; 9 nucleotides agree with TRBD1. CDR1 and CDR2 (germline): MDHEN, SYDVKM. V lost 5 bases and J lost 0; bases outside the gene matches: 7. The CDR3 has 16 residues. The CDR3 here is CASSPQQGAPNYGYTF. CDR3 bases: TGTGCCAGCAGTCCCCAACAGGGGGCGCCTAACTATGGCTACACCTTC.

The genes are TRBV7-2 and TRBJ2-1; D is uncertain. The length of the CDR3 is 13 residues. Germline CDR1 and CDR2: SGHTA and FQGNSA. Between the trimmed V and J ends, which lost 5 bases and 5 bases, there was a span of 10 bases. The CDR3 region has the DNA TGTGCCAGCAGCAGAGACCTAGACAATGAGCAGTTCTTC. Its protein is CASSRDLDNEQFF.

The CDR3 is CASSLTKDKNTEAFF. The CDR3 DNA follows: TGTGCCAGCTCACTTACAAAGGACAAGAACACTGAAGCTTTCTTT. The gene calls are TRBV18 and TRBJ1-1; D may be TRBD1 (5 bases). Trimming removed 4 bases at V and 1 base at J, with 13 bases between. The CDR3 is made up of 15 amino acids. Germline V gene lookup returns CDR1 KGHSH and CDR2 LQKENI.